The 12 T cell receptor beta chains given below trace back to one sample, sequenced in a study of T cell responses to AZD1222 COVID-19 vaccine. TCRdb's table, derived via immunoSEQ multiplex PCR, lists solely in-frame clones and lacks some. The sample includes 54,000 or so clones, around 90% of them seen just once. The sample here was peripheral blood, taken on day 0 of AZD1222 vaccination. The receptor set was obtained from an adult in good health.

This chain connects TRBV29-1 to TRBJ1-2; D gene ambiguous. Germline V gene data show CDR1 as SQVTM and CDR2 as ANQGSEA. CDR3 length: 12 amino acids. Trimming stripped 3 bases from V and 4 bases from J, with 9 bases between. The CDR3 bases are TGCAGCGTTGACACGGGGAGCTATGGCTACACCTTC. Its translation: CSVDTGSYGYTF. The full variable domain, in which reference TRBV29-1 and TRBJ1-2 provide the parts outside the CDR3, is SAVISQKPSRDICQRGTSLTIQCQVDSQVTMMFWYRQQPGQSLTLIATANQGSEATYESGFVIDKFPISRPNLTFSTLTVSNMSPEDSSIYLCSVDTGSYGYTFGSGTRLTVV.

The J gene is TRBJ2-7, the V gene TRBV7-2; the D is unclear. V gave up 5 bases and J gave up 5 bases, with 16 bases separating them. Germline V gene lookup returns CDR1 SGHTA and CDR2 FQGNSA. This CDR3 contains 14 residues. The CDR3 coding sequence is TGTGCCAGCAGCCAAAACGGGCTCACCCACGAGCAGTACTTC. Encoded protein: CASSQNGLTHEQYF.

CDR3 bases: TGTGCCAGCAGCGCCGGGTCTTATAATGAAAAACTGTTTTTT. This sequence encodes CASSAGSYNEKLFF. This chain links TRBV11-2 with TRBJ1-4; no clear D gene. There are 14 residues in the CDR3. The germline CDR1 and CDR2 sequences are SGHAT and FQNNGV. Trimming removed 5 bases from V and 4 bases from J, with 11 bases in between.

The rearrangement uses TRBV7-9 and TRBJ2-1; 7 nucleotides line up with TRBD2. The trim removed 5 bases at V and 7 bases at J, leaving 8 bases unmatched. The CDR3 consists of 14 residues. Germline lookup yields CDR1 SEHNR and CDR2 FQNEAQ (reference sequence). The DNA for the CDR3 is TGTGCCAGCAGCATTGCGACTAGCTTTAATGAGCAGTTCTTC. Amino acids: CASSIATSFNEQFF.

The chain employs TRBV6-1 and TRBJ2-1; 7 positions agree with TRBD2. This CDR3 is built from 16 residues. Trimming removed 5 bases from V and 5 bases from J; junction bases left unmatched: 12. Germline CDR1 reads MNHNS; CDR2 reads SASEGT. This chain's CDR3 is CASSKESGDHDNEQFF. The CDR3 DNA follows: TGTGCCAGCAGTAAAGAAAGCGGGGATCACGACAATGAGCAGTTCTTC.

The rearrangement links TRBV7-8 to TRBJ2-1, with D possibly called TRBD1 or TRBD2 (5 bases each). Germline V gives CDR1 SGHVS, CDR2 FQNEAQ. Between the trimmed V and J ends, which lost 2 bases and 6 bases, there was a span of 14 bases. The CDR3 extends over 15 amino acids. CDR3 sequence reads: CASSLREGRGNEQFF. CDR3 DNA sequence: TGTGCCAGCAGCTTACGTGAGGGGCGAGGCAATGAGCAGTTCTTC.

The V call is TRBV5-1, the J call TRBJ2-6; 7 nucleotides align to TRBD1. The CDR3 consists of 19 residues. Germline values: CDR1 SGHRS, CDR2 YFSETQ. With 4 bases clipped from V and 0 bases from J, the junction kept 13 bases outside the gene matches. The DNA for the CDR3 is TGCGCCAGCAGCGCGGACCCACAGGGGTCGAGCTCTGGGGCCAACGTCCTGACTTTC. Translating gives CASSADPQGSSSGANVLTF.

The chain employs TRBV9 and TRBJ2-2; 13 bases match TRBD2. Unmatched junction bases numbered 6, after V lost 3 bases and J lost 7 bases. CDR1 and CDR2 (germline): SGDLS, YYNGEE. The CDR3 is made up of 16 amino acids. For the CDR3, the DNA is TGTGCCAGCAGCGCCCGGACTAGCGGGAGTATCGGGGAGCTGTTTTTT. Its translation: CASSARTSGSIGELFF.

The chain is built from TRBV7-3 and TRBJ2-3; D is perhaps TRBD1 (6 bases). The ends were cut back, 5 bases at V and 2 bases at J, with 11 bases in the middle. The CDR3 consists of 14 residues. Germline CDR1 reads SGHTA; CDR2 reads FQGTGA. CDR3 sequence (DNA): TGTGCCAGCAGCCCCGGACAGCCCACAGATACGCAGTATTTT. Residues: CASSPGQPTDTQYF. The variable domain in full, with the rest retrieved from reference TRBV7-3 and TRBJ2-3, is GAGVSQTPSNKVTEKGKYVELRCDPISGHTALYWYRQSLGQGPEFLIYFQGTGAADDSGLPNDRFFAVRPEGSVSTLKIQRTERGDSAVYLCASSPGQPTDTQYFGPGTRLTVL.

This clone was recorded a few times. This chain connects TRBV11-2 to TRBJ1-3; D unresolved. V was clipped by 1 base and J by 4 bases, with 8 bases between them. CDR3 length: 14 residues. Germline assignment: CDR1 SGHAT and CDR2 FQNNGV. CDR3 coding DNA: TGTGCCAGCAGCTTAGTTGCGGGAGGAAACACCATATATTTT. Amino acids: CASSLVAGGNTIYF.

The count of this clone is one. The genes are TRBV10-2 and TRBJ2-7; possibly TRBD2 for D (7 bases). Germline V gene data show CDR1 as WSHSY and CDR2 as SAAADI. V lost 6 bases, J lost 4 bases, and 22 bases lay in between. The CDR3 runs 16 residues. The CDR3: CASSLTKSGTRYEQYF. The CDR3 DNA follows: TGCGCCAGCAGCCTCACGAAAAGCGGGACACGGTACGAGCAGTACTTC.

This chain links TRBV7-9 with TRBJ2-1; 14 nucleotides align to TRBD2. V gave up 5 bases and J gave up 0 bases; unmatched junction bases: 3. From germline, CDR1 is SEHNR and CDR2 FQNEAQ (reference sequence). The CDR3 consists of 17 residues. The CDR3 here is CASSVGTSGSSYNEQFF. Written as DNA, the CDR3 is TGTGCCAGCAGCGTCGGGACTAGCGGGAGCTCCTACAATGAGCAGTTCTTC.